This paragraph covers one T cell receptor beta chain sequence. What it binds is unknown. This sample is part of a study of Ad26.COV2.S vaccination and SARS-CoV-2 variants. Trimming left V 9 bases short and J 2 bases short, with 14 bases between. The length of the CDR3 is 13 residues. Germline CDR1 reads SGHTS; CDR2 reads YDEGEE. Study outcomes and limitations: The analyses of TCR breadth and depth may have understated the size of total T cell responses.

Treatment defined: roughly 20 received Ad26.COV2.S at low or high dose, single or two shots; about 5 received placebo; per-sample allocation not given. Each sample was drawn 63 days after the first injection (of vaccine or placebo). The assay was immunoSEQ multiplex PCR, and TCRdb's table has in-frame clones only and misses some. The table includes about 350,000 clones, 70% to 90% detected once. The source is a person between 18 and 60 years old who received the Ad26.COV2.S COVID-19 vaccine or a placebo. The chain employs TRBV5-8 and TRBJ1-1; D gene unclear. The specimen comprised peripheral blood, sampled in a trial of Ad26.COV2.S vaccine versus placebo. CDR3 in amino acids: CATAVQQNTEAFF. The CDR3 region has the DNA TGTGCCACCGCAGTACAGCAAAACACTGAAGCTTTCTTT.